This TCR beta chain was retrieved from a study of radiation and T cells in renal cell carcinoma. The study, taken as a whole, reports: Top tumor clonotypes rose in blood 2 weeks post-radiation, then contracted.

Described time point: blood 4 weeks post-SBRT, at nephrectomy. Noted treatment: 15 Gy SBRT to primary tumor, nephrectomy 4 weeks later. Nephrectomy followed 15 Gy stereotactic body radiation by 4 weeks. After SBRT, blood was collected at 2 and 4 weeks, plus baseline. Sequencing used immunoSEQ multiplex PCR; TCRdb keeps in-frame clones, though not all of them. Of roughly 100,000 clones in the sample, 70% to 85% were seen once. V was clipped by 6 bases and J by 5 bases, with 11 bases between them. Germline CDR1 LNHDA, CDR2 SQIVND (reference sequence). The CDR3 spans 13 residues. A word on this clone: Its target is not known.

V gene TRBV19 combines with J gene TRBJ2-1; the D is unclear. The source of this sequence is a man aged 55 to 70 with renal cell carcinoma. Sequencing was performed on blood, taken from a patient whose treatment included radiotherapy and nephrectomy. The CDR3 region is CASSRTSNNEQFF. The CDR3 nucleotides are TGTGCCAGTAGCCGGACGTCAAACAATGAGCAGTTCTTC.